This T cell receptor beta chain is from a study of CD4 T cell repertoires and nickel (dated by TCRdb to 2019 to 2021). Via the germline V gene (reference sequence), CDR1 is LGHDT and CDR2 YNNKEL. Germline trimming: 4 bases from V, 3 bases from J; junction bases outside gene matches: 3. The CDR3 goes from the cysteine to the phenylalanine over 14 residues. This entry keeps only the CDR3 DNA: 42 bases, framed from base 1. Library preparation employed RT-PCR. TCRdb shows the sequencer as Illumina MiSeq. TCRdb reprocessed the public reads (quality trimming at Q25 with fastp, clone calling with MiXCR) and kept in-frame beta chains. Entries are consolidated by CDR3 protein sequence, retaining the most common genes and DNA. This sample comprises 450 to 500 distinct CDR3 sequences, approximately 53% of them detected only once. The biggest ten clones account for around 18% of the sample. Of note for this clonotype: No cognate antigen has been identified for it. No base qualities exist here, and no much larger clone lies one base off it.

Sequencing was carried out using CD4+ T cells from blood, not recorded whether cultured. The clonotype originates from a human donor in a nickel allergy study, with or without nickel allergy (not recorded which). It is not recorded whether this sample comes from one donor or several. This chain is built from TRBV3-1 and TRBJ1-1; the junction holds 9 bases that match TRBD1. The CDR3 here reads CASSPRTGDTEAFF. The sequenced DNA is TGTGCCAGCAGCCCGAGGACAGGGGACACTGAAGCTTTCTTT.